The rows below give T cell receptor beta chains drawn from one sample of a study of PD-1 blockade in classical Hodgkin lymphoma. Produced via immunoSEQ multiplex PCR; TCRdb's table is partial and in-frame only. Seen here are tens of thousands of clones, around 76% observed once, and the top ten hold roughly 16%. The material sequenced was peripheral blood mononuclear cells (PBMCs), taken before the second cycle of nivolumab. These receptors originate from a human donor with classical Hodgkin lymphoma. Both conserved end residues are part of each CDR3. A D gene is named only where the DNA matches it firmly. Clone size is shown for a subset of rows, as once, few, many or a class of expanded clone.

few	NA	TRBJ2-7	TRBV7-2	CASSFPGLGNEQYF	TGTGCCAGCAGCTTCCCCGGACTGGGGAACGAGCAGTACTTC
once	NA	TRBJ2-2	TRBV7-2	CASSYDLTALNTGELFF	TGTGCCAGCAGCTATGACTTGACAGCTTTGAACACCGGGGAGCTGTTTTTT
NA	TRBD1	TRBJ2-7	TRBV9	CASSVEGADPYEQYF	TGTGCCAGCAGCGTAGAGGGGGCCGACCCCTACGAGCAGTACTTC
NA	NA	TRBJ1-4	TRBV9	CASSGTVSSNEKLFF	TGTGCCAGCAGCGGGACAGTTTCCTCTAATGAAAAACTGTTTTTT
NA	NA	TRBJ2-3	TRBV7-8	CASSLHRDTQYF	TGTGCCAGCAGTCTCCATAGAGATACGCAGTATTTT
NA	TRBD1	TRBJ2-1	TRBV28	CASSPHRDRDNEQFF	TGTGCCAGCAGTCCACACCGGGACAGAGACAATGAGCAGTTCTTC
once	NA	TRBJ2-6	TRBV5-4	CASSPGGPGANVLTF	TGTGCCAGCAGCCCAGGGGGGCCTGGGGCCAACGTCCTGACTTTC
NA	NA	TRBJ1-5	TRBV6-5	CASSYSQGNQPQHF	TGTGCCAGCAGTTACTCTCAGGGGAATCAGCCCCAGCATTTT
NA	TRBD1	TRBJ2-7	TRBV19	CASSADGQGWTYEQYF	TGTGCCAGTAGTGCGGACGGACAGGGTTGGACCTACGAGCAGTACTTC
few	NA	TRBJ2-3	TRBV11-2	CASSFGTRTSDTQYF	TGTGCCAGCAGCTTCGGGACCCGGACGTCAGATACGCAGTATTTT
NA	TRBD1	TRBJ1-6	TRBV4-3	CASSQDTRTGQSPLHF	TGCGCCAGCAGCCAAGATACTAGGACAGGGCAATCACCCCTCCACTTT
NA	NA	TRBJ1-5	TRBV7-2	CASSSRRDQPQHF	TGTGCCAGCAGCTCTAGAAGGGATCAGCCCCAGCATTTT
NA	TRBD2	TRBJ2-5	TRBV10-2	CASKGTSGGETQYF	TGCGCCAGCAAAGGGACTAGCGGGGGAGAGACCCAGTACTTC
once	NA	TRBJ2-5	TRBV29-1	CSVPAPGTQYF	TGCAGCGTTCCCGCTCCGGGGACCCAGTACTTC
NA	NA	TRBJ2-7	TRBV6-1	CASIQAAPYEQYF	TGTGCCAGCATACAGGCAGCACCCTACGAGCAGTACTTC
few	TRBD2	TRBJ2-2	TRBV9	CASSPLAGDTGELFF	TGTGCCAGCAGCCCACTAGCGGGGGACACCGGGGAGCTGTTTTTT
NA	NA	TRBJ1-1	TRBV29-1	CSVGVAGVAFF	TGCAGCGTTGGGGTGGCCGGGGTAGCTTTCTTT
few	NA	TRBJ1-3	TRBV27	CASSPLTGNTIYF	TGTGCCAGCAGTCCCCTTACTGGAAACACCATATATTTT
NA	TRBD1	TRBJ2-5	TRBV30	CAWDGTASQETQYF	TGTGCCTGGGACGGGACAGCTAGCCAAGAGACCCAGTACTTC
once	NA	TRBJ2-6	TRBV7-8	CASSAGLGGANVLTF	TGTGCCAGCAGCGCAGGTCTTGGTGGGGCCAACGTCCTGACTTTC
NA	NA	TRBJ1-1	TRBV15	CATSRVGGYTEAFF	TGTGCCACCAGCAGAGTCGGAGGCTACACTGAAGCTTTCTTT
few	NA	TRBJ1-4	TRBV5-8	CASSIGGTANEKLFF	TGTGCCAGCAGCATAGGGGGTACGGCTAATGAAAAACTGTTTTTT
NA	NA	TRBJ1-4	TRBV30	CAWNRRTRHEKLFF	TGTGCCTGGAACAGGCGGACGAGACATGAAAAACTGTTTTTT
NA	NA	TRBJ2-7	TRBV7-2	CASSRGTYEQYF	TGTGCCAGCAGCCGAGGTACCTACGAGCAGTACTTC
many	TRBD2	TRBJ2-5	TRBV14	CASSQGLAGGGETQYF	TGTGCCAGCAGCCAAGGGCTGGCGGGGGGGGGAGAGACCCAGTACTTC
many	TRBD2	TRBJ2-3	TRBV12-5	CASGLGLAGTPTDTQYF	TGTGCTAGTGGTTTAGGACTAGCGGGGACCCCAACAGATACGCAGTATTTT
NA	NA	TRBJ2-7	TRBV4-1	CASSQGRMSVLGDEQYF	TGCGCCAGCAGCCAAGGCCGGATGTCAGTGCTGGGTGACGAGCAGTACTTC
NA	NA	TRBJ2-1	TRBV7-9	CASSLGPAVSYNEQFF	TGTGCCAGCAGCTTAGGACCGGCTGTGTCCTACAATGAGCAGTTCTTC
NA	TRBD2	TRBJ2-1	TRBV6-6	CASSPGLAGYNEQFF	TGTGCCAGCAGCCCCGGACTAGCGGGCTACAATGAGCAGTTCTTC
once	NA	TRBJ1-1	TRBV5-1	CASSLEALGMRGTEAFF	TGCGCCAGCAGCTTGGAGGCCCTAGGGATGAGGGGCACTGAAGCTTTCTTT
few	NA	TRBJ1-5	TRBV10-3	CAIREHPTDQPQHF	TGTGCCATCAGGGAACACCCAACTGATCAGCCCCAGCATTTT
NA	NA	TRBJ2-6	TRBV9	CASSVGNPNVLTF	TGTGCCAGCAGCGTGGGCAATCCCAACGTCCTGACTTTC
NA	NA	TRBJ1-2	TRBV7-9	CASSLAQNYGYTF	TGTGCCAGCAGCTTAGCACAGAACTATGGCTACACCTTC
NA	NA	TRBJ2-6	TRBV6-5	CASSLWGYSGANVLTF	TGTGCCAGCAGTTTGTGGGGGTACTCAGGGGCCAACGTCCTGACTTTC
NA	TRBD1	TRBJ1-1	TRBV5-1	CASSSGPGQPNTEAFF	TGCGCCAGCAGCTCTGGGCCGGGACAGCCTAACACTGAAGCTTTCTTT
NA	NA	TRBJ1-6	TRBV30	CAWSVVRVSNSPLHF	TGTGCCTGGAGTGTGGTTAGGGTCTCTAATTCACCCCTCCACTTT
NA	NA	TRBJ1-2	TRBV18	CASSPQGQGLNYGYTF	TGTGCCAGCTCACCTCAGGGGCAGGGCCTTAACTATGGCTACACCTTC